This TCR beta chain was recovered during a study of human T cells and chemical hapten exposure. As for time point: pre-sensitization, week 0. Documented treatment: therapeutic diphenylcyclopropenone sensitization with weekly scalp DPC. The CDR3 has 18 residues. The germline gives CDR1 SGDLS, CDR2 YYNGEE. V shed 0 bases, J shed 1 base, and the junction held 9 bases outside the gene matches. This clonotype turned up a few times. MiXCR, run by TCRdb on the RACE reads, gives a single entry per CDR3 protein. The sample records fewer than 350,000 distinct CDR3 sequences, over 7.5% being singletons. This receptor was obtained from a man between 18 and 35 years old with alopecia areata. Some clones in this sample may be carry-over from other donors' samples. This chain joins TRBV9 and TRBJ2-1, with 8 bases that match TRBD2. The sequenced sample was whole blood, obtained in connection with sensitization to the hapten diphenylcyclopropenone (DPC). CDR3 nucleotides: TGTGCCAGCAGCGTAGAATGGCGGGGGGCGTCATCCTACAATGAGCAGTTCTTC. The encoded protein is CASSVEWRGASSYNEQFF.